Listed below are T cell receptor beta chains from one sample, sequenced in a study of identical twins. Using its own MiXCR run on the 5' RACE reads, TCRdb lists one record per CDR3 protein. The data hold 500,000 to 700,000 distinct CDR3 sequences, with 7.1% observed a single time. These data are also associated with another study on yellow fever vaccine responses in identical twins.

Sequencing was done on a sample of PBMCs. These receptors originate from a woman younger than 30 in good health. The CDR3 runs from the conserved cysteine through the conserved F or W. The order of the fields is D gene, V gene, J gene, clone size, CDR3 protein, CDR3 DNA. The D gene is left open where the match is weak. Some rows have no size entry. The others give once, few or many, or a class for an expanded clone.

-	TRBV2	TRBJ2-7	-	CASSEASSYRVVEQYF	TGTGCCAGCAGTGAAGCATCTTCCTACAGGGTGGTCGAGCAGTACTTC
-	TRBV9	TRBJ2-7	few	CASSVALSRGLPPSYEQYF	TGTGCCAGCAGCGTAGCTTTGTCCCGGGGCCTACCACCCTCCTACGAGCAGTACTTC
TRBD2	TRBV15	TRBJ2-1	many	CATSGRLTSGRYGEQFF	TGTGCCACCAGCGGACGCCTTACTAGCGGGAGGTATGGTGAGCAGTTCTTC
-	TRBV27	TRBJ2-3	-	CASSLSPHWDTQYF	TGTGCCAGCAGTTTATCCCCACACTGGGATACGCAGTATTTT
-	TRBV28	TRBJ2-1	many	CASSLYSGPGNEQFF	TGTGCCAGCAGTTTATATAGTGGACCAGGTAATGAGCAGTTCTTC
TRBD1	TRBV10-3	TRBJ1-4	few	CAISTGTATNEKLFF	TGTGCCATCAGTACCGGGACAGCAACTAATGAAAAACTGTTTTTT
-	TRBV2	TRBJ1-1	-	CASSDGQVNTEAFF	TGTGCCAGCAGTGATGGGCAGGTAAACACTGAAGCTTTCTTT
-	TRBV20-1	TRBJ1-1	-	CSAASGGPNTEAFF	TGCAGTGCTGCCTCTGGGGGGCCGAACACTGAAGCTTTCTTT
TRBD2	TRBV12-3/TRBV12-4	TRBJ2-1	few	CASRQRLAGGWEQFF	TGTGCCAGCAGACAAAGACTAGCGGGAGGTTGGGAGCAGTTCTTC
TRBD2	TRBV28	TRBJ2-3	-	CASRESGGSVLGTQYF	TGTGCCAGCAGGGAATCGGGCGGGAGCGTGTTAGGTACGCAGTATTTT
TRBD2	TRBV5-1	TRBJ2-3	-	CASSLELAGGVSTDTQYF	TGCGCCAGCAGCTTGGAACTAGCGGGAGGAGTTAGCACAGATACGCAGTATTTT
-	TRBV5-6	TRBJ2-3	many	CASSKDLDGTDTQYF	TGTGCCAGCAGCAAGGACCTTGACGGCACAGATACGCAGTATTTT
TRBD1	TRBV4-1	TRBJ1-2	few	CASSLGGYRGFYGYTF	TGCGCCAGCAGCCTTGGGGGTTACAGGGGCTTCTATGGCTACACCTTC
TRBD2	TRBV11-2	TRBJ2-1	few	CASSGVVISGGGSRSDEQFF	TGTGCCAGCAGCGGAGTGGTTATTAGCGGGGGGGGATCTCGGTCGGATGAGCAGTTCTTC
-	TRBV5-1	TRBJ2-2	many	CASMVSGTNTGELFF	TGCGCCAGCATGGTCTCAGGGACAAACACCGGGGAGCTGTTTTTT
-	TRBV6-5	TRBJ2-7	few	CASSYSGLFSVQYF	TGTGCCAGCAGCTACAGTGGGCTTTTCTCTGTGCAGTACTTC
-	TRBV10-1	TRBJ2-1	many	CASSERVGTYNEQFF	TGCGCCAGCAGTGAGAGGGTGGGAACCTACAATGAGCAGTTCTTC
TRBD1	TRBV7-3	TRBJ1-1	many	CASSPQGANTEAFF	TGTGCCAGCAGCCCACAGGGGGCTAACACTGAAGCTTTCTTT
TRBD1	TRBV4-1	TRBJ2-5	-	CASSQEGQGVVTQYF	TGCGCCAGCAGCCAAGAGGGCCAGGGGGTAGTTACCCAGTACTTC
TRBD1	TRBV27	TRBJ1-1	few	CASSLVEGARGTEAFF	TGTGCCAGCAGTTTAGTCGAGGGGGCACGGGGGACTGAAGCTTTCTTT
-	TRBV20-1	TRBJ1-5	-	CSANRDSSNQPQHF	TGCAGTGCAAACCGGGACTCTAGCAATCAGCCCCAGCATTTT
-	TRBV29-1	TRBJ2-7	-	CSVEGGDPYEQYF	TGCAGCGTTGAAGGCGGAGACCCCTACGAGCAGTACTTC
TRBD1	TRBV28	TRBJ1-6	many	CASSPGQGGVVYNSPLHF	TGTGCCAGCAGCCCGGGACAGGGGGGGGTAGTTTATAATTCACCCCTCCACTTT
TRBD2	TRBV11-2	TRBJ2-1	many	CASSSPRGEGRGYGEQFF	TGTGCCAGCAGCTCTCCACGCGGGGAGGGTAGGGGATATGGTGAGCAGTTCTTC
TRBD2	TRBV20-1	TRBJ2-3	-	CSASGTSGGTDTQYF	TGCAGTGCTAGCGGGACTAGCGGGGGGACAGATACGCAGTATTTT
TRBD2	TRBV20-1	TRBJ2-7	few	CSARVTSGAYEQYF	TGCAGTGCTAGGGTGACTAGCGGAGCCTACGAGCAGTACTTC
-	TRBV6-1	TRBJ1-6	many	CASSENWQGTSPLHF	TGTGCCAGCAGTGAAAATTGGCAGGGGACTTCACCCCTCCACTTT
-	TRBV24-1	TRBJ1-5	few	CATSVPGTSQPQHF	TGTGCCACCAGTGTTCCGGGGACAAGTCAGCCCCAGCATTTT
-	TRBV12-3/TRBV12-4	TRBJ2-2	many	CASSGTLNTGELFF	TGTGCCAGCAGTGGGACACTGAACACCGGGGAGCTGTTTTTT
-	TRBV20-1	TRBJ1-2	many	CSASPQSYGYTF	TGCAGTGCTAGCCCTCAGAGCTATGGCTACACCTTC
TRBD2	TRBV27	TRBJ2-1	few	CASSLRSTSGNEQFF	TGTGCCAGCAGTTTACGGTCTACTAGCGGGAATGAGCAGTTCTTC
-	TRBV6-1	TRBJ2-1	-	CASRTGSSYNEQFF	TGTGCCAGCCGTACAGGGAGCTCCTACAATGAGCAGTTCTTC
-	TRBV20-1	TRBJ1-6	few	CSARDPVALHF	TGCAGTGCTAGAGATCCAGTAGCCCTCCACTTT
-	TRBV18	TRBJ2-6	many	CASSPLETRTSGANVLTF	TGTGCCAGCTCACCTCTTGAGACTAGGACATCTGGGGCCAACGTCCTGACTTTC
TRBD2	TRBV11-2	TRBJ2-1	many	CASSSRLAGGLYNEQFF	TGTGCCAGCAGCTCCCGACTAGCGGGAGGGCTATACAATGAGCAGTTCTTC
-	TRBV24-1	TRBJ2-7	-	CATSQSGKGYEQYF	TGTGCCACCAGCCAATCCGGGAAAGGCTACGAGCAGTACTTC